The rows below give T cell receptor beta chains drawn from one sample of a study of blood T cell repertoires in COVID-19. Assay: immunoSEQ multiplex PCR; the TCRdb copy retains only in-frame clones and omits some. The sample includes fewer than 20,000 clones, roughly 76% of them seen just once. Sample: peripheral blood. The receptors derive from a man in his 70s with active or convalescent COVID-19. Both conserved end residues are part of each CDR3. D genes are given only for firm matches.

J: TRBJ1-3
V: TRBV7-2
D: -
CDR3: CASSFGGRNTIYF

J: TRBJ1-4
V: TRBV5-6
D: TRBD1
CDR3: CASRTTGEGEKLFF

J: TRBJ1-1
V: TRBV2
D: -
CDR3: CASTEQGPNTEAFF

J: TRBJ1-2
V: TRBV5-4
D: -
CDR3: CASSSGQTLSGGYTF

J: TRBJ1-1
V: TRBV28
D: -
CDR3: CASRKGQYTEAFF

J: TRBJ1-1
V: TRBV5-8
D: -
CDR3: CASSLVLGGRMNTEAFF

J: TRBJ1-4
V: TRBV6-5
D: TRBD1
CDR3: CASRVDRATNEKLFF

J: TRBJ1-6
V: TRBV3-1/TRBV3-2
D: -
CDR3: CASSQETGYASPLHF

J: TRBJ2-7
V: TRBV30
D: TRBD1
CDR3: CAWSPTGYYEQYF

J: TRBJ1-5
V: TRBV19
D: TRBD1
CDR3: CASSTDRVDSNQPQHF

J: TRBJ2-1
V: TRBV25-1
D: TRBD2
CDR3: CASSGIGSGDYNEQFF

J: TRBJ1-2
V: TRBV6-5
D: -
CDR3: CASYFRGPHRYGYTF

J: TRBJ1-1
V: TRBV19
D: -
CDR3: CASRRDGANTEAFF